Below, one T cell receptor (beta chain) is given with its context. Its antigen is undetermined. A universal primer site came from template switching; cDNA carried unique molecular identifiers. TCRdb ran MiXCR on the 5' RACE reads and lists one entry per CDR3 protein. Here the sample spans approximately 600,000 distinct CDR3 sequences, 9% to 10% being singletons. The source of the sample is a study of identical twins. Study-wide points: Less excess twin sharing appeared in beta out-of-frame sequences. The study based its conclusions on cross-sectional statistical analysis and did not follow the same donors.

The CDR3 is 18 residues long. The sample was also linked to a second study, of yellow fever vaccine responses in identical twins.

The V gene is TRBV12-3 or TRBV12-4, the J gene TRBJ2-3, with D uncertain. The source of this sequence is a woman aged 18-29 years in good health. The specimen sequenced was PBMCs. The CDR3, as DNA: TGTACCATCAGTTTCGATGAATGGGGATCTGGGTACACAGATACGCAGTATTTT. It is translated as CTISFDEWGSGYTDTQYF.